The entry that follows covers one T cell receptor beta chain sequence. Its specificity is not known. This specimen comes from a study of monozygotic twins with inflammatory bowel disease. Regarding the study as a whole: The data gave no support to a single strong IBD-associated signal or clonotype.

The template was total RNA from whole blood, with no T cell sorting. CDR1 is SGHRS, CDR2 YFSETQ, per germline. The CDR3 runs 14 residues. Every TCR library drew on approximately 3,700 ng of total RNA. Template switching was used to attach UMIs, which incorporated a 6-nucleotide sample barcode. TCRdb reanalyzed the 5' RACE reads and collapses them to one entry per CDR3 protein, without DNA. The sample's table shows about 160,000 distinct CDR3 sequences. The source is a human donor with ulcerative colitis or Crohn's disease, or a healthy co-twin of an affected twin (not recorded which). The chain joins TRBV5-1 to TRBJ2-7; TCRdb reports TRBD2, a call that lacks DNA to check it against. Material for sequencing was blood. The CDR3 is CASSLEPTLYKQYF.